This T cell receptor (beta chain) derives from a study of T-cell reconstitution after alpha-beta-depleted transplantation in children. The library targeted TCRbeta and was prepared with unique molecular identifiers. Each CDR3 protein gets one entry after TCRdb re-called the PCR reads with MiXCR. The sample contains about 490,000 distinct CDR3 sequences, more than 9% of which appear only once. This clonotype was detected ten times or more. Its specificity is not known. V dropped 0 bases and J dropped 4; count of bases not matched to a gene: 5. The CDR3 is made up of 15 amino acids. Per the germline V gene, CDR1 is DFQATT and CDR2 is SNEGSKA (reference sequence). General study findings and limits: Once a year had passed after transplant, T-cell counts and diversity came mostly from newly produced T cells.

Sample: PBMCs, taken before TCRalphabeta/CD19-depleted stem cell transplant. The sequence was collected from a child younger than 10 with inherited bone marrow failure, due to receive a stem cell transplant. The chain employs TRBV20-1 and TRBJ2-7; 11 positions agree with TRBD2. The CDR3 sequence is CSARDRGLAEYEQYF. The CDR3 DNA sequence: TGCAGTGCTAGAGATAGGGGACTAGCGGAATACGAGCAGTACTTC.